This T cell receptor (beta chain) was sequenced during a study of CD8 T cells in Susac syndrome. TEMRA cells were FACS-enriched and CD8+ and CD4+ T cells negatively isolated. Per the germline V gene, CDR1 is MGHRA and CDR2 is YSYEKL. This CDR3 is 15 amino acids long. V lost 1 base and J lost 8; bases outside the gene matches: 3. Findings of the study overall: The authors acknowledged that the study's TCR sequencing and HLA analysis involved relatively few individuals.

This clonotype was detected only once. Its antigen is not identified. Random hexamers primed reverse transcription of about 0.5 to 1 ug RNA. Using its own MiXCR run on the immunoSEQ multiplex PCR reads, TCRdb lists one record per CDR3 protein. The sample carries approximately 230,000 distinct CDR3 sequences, roughly 95% recorded once. The source is a human donor with multiple sclerosis. V and J are TRBV4-1 and TRBJ2-2, with 11 bases identical to TRBD2. The source material was CD4+ T cells from PBMCs. The CDR3 here is CASSQVTSGRGELFF. The CDR3 DNA follows: TGCGCCAGCAGCCAAGTTACTAGCGGGAGAGGGGAGCTGTTTTTT.